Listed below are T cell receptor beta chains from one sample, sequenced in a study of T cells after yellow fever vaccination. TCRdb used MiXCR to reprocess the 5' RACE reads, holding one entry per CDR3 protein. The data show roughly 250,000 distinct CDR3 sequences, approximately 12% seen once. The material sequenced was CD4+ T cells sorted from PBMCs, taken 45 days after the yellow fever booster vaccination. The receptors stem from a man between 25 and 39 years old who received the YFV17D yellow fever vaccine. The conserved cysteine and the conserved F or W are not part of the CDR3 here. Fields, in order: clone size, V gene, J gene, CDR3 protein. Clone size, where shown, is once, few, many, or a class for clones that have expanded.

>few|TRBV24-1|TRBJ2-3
ATSDSLPGTDTQY
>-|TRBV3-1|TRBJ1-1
ASSQVVGGGAEAF
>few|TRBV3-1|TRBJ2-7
ASSQPGSVGEQY
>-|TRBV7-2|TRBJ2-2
ASSFGYNTGELF
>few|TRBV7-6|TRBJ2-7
ASSPPGTRDEQY
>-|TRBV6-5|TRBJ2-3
ASSSNPNTDTQY
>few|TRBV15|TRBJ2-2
ATSREVPGVTGELF
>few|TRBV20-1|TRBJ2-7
SARDQLAGAPH
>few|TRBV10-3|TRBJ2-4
AISESDFGGRNIQY
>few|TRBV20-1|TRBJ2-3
SASGSGRATDTQY
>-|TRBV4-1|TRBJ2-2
ASIPTGTPLNTGELF
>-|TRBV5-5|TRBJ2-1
ASSLWSQGGGEQF
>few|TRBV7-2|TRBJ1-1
ASSPLYGGTEAF
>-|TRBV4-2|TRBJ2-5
ASSQGTSGRKETQY
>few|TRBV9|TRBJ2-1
ASGRISNNEQF
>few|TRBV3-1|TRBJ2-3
ATSPGTSFADTQY
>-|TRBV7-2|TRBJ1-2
ASSLSTRVSYGYT
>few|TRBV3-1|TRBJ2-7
ASSPRPDEQY
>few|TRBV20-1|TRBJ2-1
SASGTRNFNEQF